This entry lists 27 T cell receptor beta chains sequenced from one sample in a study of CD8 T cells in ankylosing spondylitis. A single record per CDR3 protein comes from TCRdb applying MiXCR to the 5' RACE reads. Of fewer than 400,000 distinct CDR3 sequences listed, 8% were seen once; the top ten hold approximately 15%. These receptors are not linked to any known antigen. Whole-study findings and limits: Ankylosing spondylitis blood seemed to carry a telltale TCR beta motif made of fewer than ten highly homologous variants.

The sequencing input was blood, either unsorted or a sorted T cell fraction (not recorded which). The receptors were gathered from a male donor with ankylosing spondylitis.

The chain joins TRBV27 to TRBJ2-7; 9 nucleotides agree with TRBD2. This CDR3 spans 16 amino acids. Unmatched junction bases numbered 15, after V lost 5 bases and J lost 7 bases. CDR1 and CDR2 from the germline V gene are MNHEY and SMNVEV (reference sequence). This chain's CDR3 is CASSPAPAGGPWEQYF. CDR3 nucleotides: TGTGCCAGCAGTCCCGCGCCAGCGGGAGGCCCCTGGGAGCAGTACTTC.

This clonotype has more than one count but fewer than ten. The CDR3 region is CASSPMREIEQFF. CDR3 in DNA: TGTGCCAGCTCACCCATGAGGGAAATTGAGCAGTTCTTC. The genes are TRBV18 and TRBJ2-1, with D tentatively TRBD2 (5 bases). The CDR3 is 13 amino acids. CDR1 and CDR2 from the germline V gene are KGHSH and LQKENI. The V gene lost 3 bases and the J gene lost 9 bases, with 12 bases spanning the gap.

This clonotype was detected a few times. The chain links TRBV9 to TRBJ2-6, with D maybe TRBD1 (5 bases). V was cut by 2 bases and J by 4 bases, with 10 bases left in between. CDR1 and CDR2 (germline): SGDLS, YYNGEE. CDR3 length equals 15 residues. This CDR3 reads CASSVQGRGANVLTF. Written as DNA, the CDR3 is TGTGCCAGCAGCGTCCAGGGTAGGGGGGCCAACGTCCTGACTTTC.

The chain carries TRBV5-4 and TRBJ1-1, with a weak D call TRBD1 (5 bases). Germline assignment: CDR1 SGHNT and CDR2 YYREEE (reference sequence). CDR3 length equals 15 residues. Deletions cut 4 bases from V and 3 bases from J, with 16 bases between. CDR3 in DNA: TGTGCCAGCAGCCTTATGACGGGGGGGGACACTGAAGCTTTCTTT. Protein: CASSLMTGGDTEAFF.

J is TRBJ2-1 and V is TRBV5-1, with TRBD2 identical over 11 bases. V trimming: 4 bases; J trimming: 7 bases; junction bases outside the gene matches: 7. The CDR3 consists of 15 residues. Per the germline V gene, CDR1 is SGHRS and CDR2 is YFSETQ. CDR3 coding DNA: TGCGCCAGCAGCACCGGGACTAGCGGAACTAATGAGCAGTTCTTC. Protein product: CASSTGTSGTNEQFF.

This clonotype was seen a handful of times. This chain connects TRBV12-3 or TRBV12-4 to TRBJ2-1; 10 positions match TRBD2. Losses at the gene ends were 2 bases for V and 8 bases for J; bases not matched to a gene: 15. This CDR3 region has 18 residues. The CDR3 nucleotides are TGTGCCAGCAGTTTATCTGGCCGAGGGGCTAGCGGGAGCTATGAGCAGTTCTTC. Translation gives CASSLSGRGASGSYEQFF.

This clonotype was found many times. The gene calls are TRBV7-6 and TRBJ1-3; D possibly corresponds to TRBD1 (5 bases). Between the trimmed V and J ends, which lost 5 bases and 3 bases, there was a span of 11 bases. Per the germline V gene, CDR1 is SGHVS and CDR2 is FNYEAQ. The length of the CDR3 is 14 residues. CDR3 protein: CASSVQDLGNTIYF. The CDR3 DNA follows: TGTGCCAGCAGCGTACAGGATCTTGGAAACACCATATATTTT.

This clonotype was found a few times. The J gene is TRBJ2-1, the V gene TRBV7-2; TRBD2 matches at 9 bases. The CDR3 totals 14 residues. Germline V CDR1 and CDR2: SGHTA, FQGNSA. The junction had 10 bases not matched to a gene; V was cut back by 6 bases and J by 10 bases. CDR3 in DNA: TGTGCCAGCAGTGTTGTAGCGGGAGAAAACGAGCAGTTCTTC. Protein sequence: CASSVVAGENEQFF.

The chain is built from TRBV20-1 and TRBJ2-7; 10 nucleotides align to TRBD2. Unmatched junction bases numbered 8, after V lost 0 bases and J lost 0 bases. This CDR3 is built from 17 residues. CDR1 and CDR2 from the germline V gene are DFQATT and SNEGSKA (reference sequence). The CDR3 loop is CSARDLKREGSSYEQYF. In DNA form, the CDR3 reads TGCAGTGCTAGAGATCTAAAGCGGGAGGGTTCCTCCTACGAGCAGTACTTC.

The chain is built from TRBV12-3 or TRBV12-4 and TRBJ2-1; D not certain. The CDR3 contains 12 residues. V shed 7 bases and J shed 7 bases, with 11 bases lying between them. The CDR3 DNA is TGTGCCAGCAATGGGGTGGAGAATGAGCAGTTCTTC. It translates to CASNGVENEQFF.

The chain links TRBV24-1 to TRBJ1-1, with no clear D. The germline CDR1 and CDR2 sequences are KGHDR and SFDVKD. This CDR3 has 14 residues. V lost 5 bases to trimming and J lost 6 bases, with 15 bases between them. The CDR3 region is CATSAYHFRSEAFF. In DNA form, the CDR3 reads TGTGCCACCAGTGCCTATCATTTTCGGTCTGAAGCTTTCTTT.

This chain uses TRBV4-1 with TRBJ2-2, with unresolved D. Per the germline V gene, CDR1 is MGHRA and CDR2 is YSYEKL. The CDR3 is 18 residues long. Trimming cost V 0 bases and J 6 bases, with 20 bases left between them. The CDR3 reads CASSQDTLAPTGAGELFF. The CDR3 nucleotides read TGCGCCAGCAGCCAAGATACACTCGCGCCCACTGGGGCCGGGGAGCTGTTTTTT.

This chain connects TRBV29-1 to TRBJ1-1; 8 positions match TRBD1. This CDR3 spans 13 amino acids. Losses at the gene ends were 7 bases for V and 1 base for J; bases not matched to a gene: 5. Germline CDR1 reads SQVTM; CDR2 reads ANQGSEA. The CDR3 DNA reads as TGCAGCGCCAGGACAGGGAGGAACACTGAAGCTTTCTTT. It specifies CSARTGRNTEAFF.

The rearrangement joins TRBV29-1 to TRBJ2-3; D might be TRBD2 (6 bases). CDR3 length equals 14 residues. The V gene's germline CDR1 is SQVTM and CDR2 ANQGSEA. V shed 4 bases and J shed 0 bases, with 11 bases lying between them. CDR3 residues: CSVVVGTSTDTQYF. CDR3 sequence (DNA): TGCAGCGTTGTAGTGGGGACTAGCACAGATACGCAGTATTTT.

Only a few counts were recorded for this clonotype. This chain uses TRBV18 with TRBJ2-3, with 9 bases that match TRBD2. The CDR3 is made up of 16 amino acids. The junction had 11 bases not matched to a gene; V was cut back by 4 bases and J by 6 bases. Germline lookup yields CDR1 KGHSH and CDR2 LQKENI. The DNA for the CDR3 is TGTGCCAGCTCACGACAACTAGCGGGCAGGACGGATACGCAGTATTTT. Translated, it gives CASSRQLAGRTDTQYF. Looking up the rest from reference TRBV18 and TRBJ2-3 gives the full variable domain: NAGVMQNPRHLVRRRGQEARLRCSPMKGHSHVYWYRQLPEEGLKFMVYLQKENIIDESGMPKERFSAEFPKEGPSILRIQQVVRGDSAAYFCASSRQLAGRTDTQYFGPGTRLTVL.

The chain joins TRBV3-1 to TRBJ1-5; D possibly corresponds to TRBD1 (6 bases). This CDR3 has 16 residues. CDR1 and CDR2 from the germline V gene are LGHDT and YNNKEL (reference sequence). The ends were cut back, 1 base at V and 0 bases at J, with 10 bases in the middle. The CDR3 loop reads CASSQAARGSNQPQHF. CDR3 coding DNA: TGTGCCAGCAGCCAAGCGGCCAGGGGTAGCAATCAGCCCCAGCATTTT.

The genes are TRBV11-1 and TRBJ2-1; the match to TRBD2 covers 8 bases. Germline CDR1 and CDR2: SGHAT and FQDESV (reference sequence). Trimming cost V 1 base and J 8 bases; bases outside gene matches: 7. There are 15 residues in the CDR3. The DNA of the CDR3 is TGTGCCAGCAGCTTAGGGCCGGGAGGGATGGATGAGCAGTTCTTC. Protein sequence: CASSLGPGGMDEQFF.

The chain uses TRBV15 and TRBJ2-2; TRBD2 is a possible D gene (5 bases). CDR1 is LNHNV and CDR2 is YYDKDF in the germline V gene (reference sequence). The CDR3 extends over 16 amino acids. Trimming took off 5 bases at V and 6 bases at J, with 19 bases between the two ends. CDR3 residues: CATSGLHTFTAGELFF. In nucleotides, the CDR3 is TGTGCCACCAGCGGACTCCACACCTTCACCGCCGGGGAGCTGTTTTTT.

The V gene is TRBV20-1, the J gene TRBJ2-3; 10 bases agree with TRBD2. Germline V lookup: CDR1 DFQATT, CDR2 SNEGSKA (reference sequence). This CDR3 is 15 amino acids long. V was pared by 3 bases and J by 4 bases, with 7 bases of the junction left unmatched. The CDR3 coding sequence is TGCAGTGCTAGTCAAGGGACTAGCGCGGCAGATACGCAGTATTTT. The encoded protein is CSASQGTSAADTQYF.

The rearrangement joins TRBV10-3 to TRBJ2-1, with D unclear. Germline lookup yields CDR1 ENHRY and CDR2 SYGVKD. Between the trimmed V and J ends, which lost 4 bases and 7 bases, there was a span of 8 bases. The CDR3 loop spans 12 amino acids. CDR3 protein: CAISGPKNEQFF. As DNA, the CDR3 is TGTGCCATCAGTGGACCAAAGAATGAGCAGTTCTTC.

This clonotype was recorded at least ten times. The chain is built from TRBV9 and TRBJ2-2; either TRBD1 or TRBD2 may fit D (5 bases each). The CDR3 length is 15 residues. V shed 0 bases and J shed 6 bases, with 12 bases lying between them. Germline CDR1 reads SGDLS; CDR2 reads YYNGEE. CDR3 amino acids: CASSVERGDPGELFF. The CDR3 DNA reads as TGTGCCAGCAGCGTAGAAAGAGGGGACCCCGGGGAGCTGTTTTTT.

CDR3 sequence reads: CASRHQTHTDTQYF. CDR3 in DNA: TGCGCCAGCAGACACCAAACCCACACAGATACGCAGTATTTT. V is TRBV5-1 and J is TRBJ2-3, with D unresolved. The CDR3 is 14 residues long. Germline V gene sequence: CDR1 SGHRS, CDR2 YFSETQ. Trimming took 5 bases from V and 2 from J, leaving 12 bases between them.

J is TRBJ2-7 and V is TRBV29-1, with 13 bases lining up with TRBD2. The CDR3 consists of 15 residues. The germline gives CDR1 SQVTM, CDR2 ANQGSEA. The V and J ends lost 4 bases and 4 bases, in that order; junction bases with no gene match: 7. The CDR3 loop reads CSVARTSGRGYEQYF. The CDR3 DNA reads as TGCAGCGTTGCCAGGACTAGCGGGAGAGGGTACGAGCAGTACTTC.

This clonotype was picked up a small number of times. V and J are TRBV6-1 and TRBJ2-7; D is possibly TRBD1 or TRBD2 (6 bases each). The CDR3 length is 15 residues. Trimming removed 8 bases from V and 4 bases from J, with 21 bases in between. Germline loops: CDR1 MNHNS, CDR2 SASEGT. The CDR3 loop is CASGRKGGLPYEQYF. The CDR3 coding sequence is TGTGCCAGCGGCCGAAAGGGGGGACTCCCTTACGAGCAGTACTTC.

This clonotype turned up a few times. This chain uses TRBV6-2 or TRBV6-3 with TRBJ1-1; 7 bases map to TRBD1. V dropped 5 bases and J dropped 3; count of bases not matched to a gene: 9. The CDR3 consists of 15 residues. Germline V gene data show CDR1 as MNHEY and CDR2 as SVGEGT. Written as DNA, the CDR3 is TGTGCCAGCAGTAATCGACAGGGTTGGGACACTGAAGCTTTCTTT. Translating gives CASSNRQGWDTEAFF.

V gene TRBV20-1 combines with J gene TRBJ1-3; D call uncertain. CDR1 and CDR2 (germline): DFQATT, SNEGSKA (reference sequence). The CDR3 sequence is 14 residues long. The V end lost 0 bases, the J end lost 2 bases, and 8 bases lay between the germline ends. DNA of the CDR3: TGCAGTGCTAGAGAGGCGGGAGCTGGAAACACCATATATTTT. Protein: CSAREAGAGNTIYF.

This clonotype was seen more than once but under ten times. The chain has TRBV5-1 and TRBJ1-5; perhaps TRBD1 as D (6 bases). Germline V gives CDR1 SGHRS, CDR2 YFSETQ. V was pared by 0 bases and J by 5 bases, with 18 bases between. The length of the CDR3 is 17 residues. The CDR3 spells CASSLVHPAWGHQPQHF. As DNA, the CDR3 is TGCGCCAGCAGCTTGGTCCATCCGGCCTGGGGGCATCAGCCCCAGCATTTT.